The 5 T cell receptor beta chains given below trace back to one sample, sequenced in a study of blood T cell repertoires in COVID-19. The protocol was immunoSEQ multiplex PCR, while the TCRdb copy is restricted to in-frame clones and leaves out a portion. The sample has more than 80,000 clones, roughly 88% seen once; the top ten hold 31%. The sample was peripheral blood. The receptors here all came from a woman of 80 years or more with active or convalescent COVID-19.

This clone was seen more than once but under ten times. The CDR3 DNA sequence: TGCGCCAGCAGCTCCCCGGGGAGGGGAGGCAGGTCCGGGGAGCTGTTTTTT. Translated, it gives CASSSPGRGGRSGELFF. The genes are TRBV5-1 and TRBJ2-2, with 7 bases fitting TRBD2. This CDR3 is built from 17 residues. Germline V CDR1 and CDR2: SGHRS, YFSETQ. The J segment lost 6 bases and the V segment lost 3 bases, leaving 14 bases of the junction unmatched. The full variable domain, completed using reference TRBV5-1 and TRBJ2-2, is KAGVTQTPRYLIKTRGQQVTLSCSPISGHRSVSWYQQTPGQGLQFLFEYFSETQRNKGNFPGRFSGRQFSNSRSEMNVSTLELGDSALYLCASSSPGRGGRSGELFFGEGSRLTVL.

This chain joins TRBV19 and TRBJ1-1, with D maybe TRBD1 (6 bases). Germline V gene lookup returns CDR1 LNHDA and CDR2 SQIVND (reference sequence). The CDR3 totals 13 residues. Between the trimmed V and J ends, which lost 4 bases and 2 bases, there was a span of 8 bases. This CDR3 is CASSKGGNTEAFF. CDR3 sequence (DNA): TGTGCCAGTAGTAAAGGGGGTAACACTGAAGCTTTCTTT.

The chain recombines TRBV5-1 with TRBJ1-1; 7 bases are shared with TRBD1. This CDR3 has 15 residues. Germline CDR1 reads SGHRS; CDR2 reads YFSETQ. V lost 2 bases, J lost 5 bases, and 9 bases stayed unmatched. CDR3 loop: CASSLATGPGTEAFF. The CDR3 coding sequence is TGCGCCAGCAGCTTAGCGACAGGGCCAGGGACTGAAGCTTTCTTT.

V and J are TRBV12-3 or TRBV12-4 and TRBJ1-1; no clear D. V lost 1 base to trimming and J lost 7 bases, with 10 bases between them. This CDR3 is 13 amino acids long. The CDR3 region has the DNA TGTGCCAGCAGTTTAGGGGGAGACCTTGAAGCTTTCTTT. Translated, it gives CASSLGGDLEAFF.

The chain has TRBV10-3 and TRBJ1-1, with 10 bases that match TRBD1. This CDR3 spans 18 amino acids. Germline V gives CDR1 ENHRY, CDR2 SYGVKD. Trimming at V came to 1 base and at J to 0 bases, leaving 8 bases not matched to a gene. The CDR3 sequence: CAISEFPPGQGMNTEAFF. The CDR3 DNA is TGTGCCATCAGTGAGTTCCCCCCGGGACAGGGGATGAACACTGAAGCTTTCTTT.